What follows are 30 T cell receptor beta chains derived from one specimen sequenced in a study of cytomegalovirus exposure and HLA in healthy donors. The repertoire was sequenced with immunoSEQ multiplex PCR; TCRdb's copy has only in-frame clones and lacks some. The table has around 250,000 clones, 85% to 90% seen once. Sequenced: PBMCs. These receptors all stem from a woman younger than 35 in good health and CMV-seronegative.

The CDR3 spells CASSPDRGSLLENIQYF. CDR3 coding DNA: TGCGCCAGCAGCCCGGACAGGGGGAGTCTGTTGGAAAACATTCAGTACTTC. The chain carries TRBV5-1 and TRBJ2-4; 10 bases are a match to TRBD1. The trim removed 4 bases at V and 5 bases at J, leaving 12 bases unmatched. The germline CDR1 and CDR2 sequences are SGHRS and YFSETQ. The CDR3 extends over 17 amino acids.

V is TRBV19 and J is TRBJ1-6, with TRBD1 identical over 7 bases. The CDR3 is 14 residues long. Germline lookup yields CDR1 LNHDA and CDR2 SQIVND (reference sequence). J lost 7 bases, V lost 6 bases, and 6 bases had no gene match. The CDR3 DNA reads as TGTGCCAGTAGGGGACAGATTGTGAATTCACCCCTCCACTTT. Translating gives CASRGQIVNSPLHF.

The J gene is TRBJ2-1, the V gene TRBV7-3; the D gene is possibly TRBD2 (6 bases). Trimming left V 2 bases short and J 7 bases short, with 9 bases between. The CDR3 is 13 amino acids. Germline V lookup: CDR1 SGHTA, CDR2 FQGTGA. This chain's CDR3 is CASSLASANEQFF. CDR3 sequence (DNA): TGTGCCAGCAGCTTAGCTAGCGCGAATGAGCAGTTCTTC.

V is TRBV4-3 and J is TRBJ2-5, with D perhaps matching TRBD2 (5 bases). V was clipped by 0 bases and J by 5 bases, with 16 bases between them. This CDR3 spans 16 amino acids. In germline, CDR1 is LGHNA, CDR2 YSLEER. This chain's CDR3 is CASSQDRPRAGETQYF. The CDR3 DNA sequence: TGCGCCAGCAGCCAAGATCGCCCGAGGGCTGGGGAGACCCAGTACTTC.

The chain combines TRBV7-9 with TRBJ1-6, with no clear D. The CDR3 runs to 15 residues. Trimming left V 1 base short and J 7 bases short, with 11 bases between. Germline V gene data show CDR1 as SEHNR and CDR2 as FQNEAQ (reference sequence). In DNA, the CDR3 is TGTGCCAGCAGCTTAGGGGCAGATCCAAATTCACCCCTCCACTTT. This translates into CASSLGADPNSPLHF.

The rearrangement joins TRBV6-1 to TRBJ1-2, with 10 bases that match TRBD1. J was trimmed by 6 bases and V by 8 bases; bases with no gene match: 6. The CDR3 spans 13 residues. The germline CDR1 and CDR2 sequences are MNHNS and SASEGT. The CDR3 here is CASFRQGAHGYTF. The DNA for the CDR3 is TGTGCCAGCTTCCGACAGGGGGCCCATGGCTACACCTTC.

As regards this clone: The same CDR3 also results from other DNA sequences found in this sample. The V gene is TRBV4-1, the J gene TRBJ1-5; TRBD1 matches 9 bases. The ends lost 1 base at V and 7 bases at J; junction bases unmatched: 2. The germline gives CDR1 MGHRA, CDR2 YSYEKL. The CDR3 totals 14 residues. In DNA, the CDR3 is TGCGCCAGCAGCCAAGGAACAGGGGGCCAGCCCCAGCATTTT. This codes for CASSQGTGGQPQHF.

This chain joins TRBV6-1 and TRBJ1-4, with 11 bases matching TRBD1. The CDR3 sequence is 17 residues long. J was trimmed by 2 bases and V by 3 bases; bases with no gene match: 5. Germline V lookup: CDR1 MNHNS, CDR2 SASEGT. The CDR3 DNA follows: TGTGCCAGCAGTGACGGGACAGGGGGGAGTACTAATGAAAAACTGTTTTTT. It is translated as CASSDGTGGSTNEKLFF.

The chain joins TRBV9 to TRBJ2-5; maybe TRBD1 (5 bases). The germline gives CDR1 SGDLS, CDR2 YYNGEE. Trimming took 3 bases from V and 2 from J, leaving 17 bases between them. The CDR3 is made up of 16 amino acids. In nucleotides, the CDR3 is TGTGCCAGCAGCGCAAACTCAGGGTTTGCTCAAGAGACCCAGTACTTC. This codes for CASSANSGFAQETQYF.

The chain links TRBV6-1 to TRBJ1-1; 7 bases are shared with TRBD1. This CDR3 has 16 residues. The trim removed 1 base at V and 2 bases at J, leaving 7 bases unmatched. Germline V lookup: CDR1 MNHNS, CDR2 SASEGT. CDR3 sequence reads: CASSEERGTVNTEAFF. CDR3 nucleotide sequence: TGTGCCAGCAGTGAAGAACGGGGGACAGTAAACACTGAAGCTTTCTTT.

This chain links TRBV6-4 with TRBJ2-2; tentatively, D is TRBD1 (6 bases). The germline V and J ends were trimmed by 7 bases and 2 bases, with 11 bases remaining between them. Germline loops: CDR1 MRHNA, CDR2 SNTAGT. This CDR3 spans 14 amino acids. CDR3 coding DNA: TGTGCCAGCACGGACAGCCCTAACACCGGGGAGCTGTTTTTT. This translates into CASTDSPNTGELFF.

This clone was recorded once. The chain has TRBV19 and TRBJ1-2; perhaps TRBD1 as D (5 bases). The CDR3 consists of 16 residues. V was cut by 5 bases and J by 1 base, with 17 bases left in between. The germline gives CDR1 LNHDA, CDR2 SQIVND (reference sequence). The CDR3: CASSATHRIHNYGYTF. CDR3 coding DNA: TGTGCCAGTAGTGCCACCCACAGGATCCATAACTATGGCTACACCTTC. The full variable domain, in which reference TRBV19 and TRBJ1-2 provide the parts outside the CDR3, is DGGITQSPKYLFRKEGQNVTLSCEQNLNHDAMYWYRQDPGQGLRLIYYSQIVNDFQKGDIAEGYSVSREKKESFPLTVTSAQKNPTAFYLCASSATHRIHNYGYTFGSGTRLTVV.

The chain has TRBV27 and TRBJ2-1; TRBD2 is a possible D gene (5 bases). The CDR3 sequence is 12 residues long. The germline V gene has CDR1 MNHEY and CDR2 SMNVEV (reference sequence). Trimming removed 2 bases at V and 8 bases at J, with 7 bases between. CDR3 in amino acids: CASSLMGDEQFF. The CDR3 DNA reads TGTGCCAGCAGTTTAATGGGAGATGAGCAGTTCTTC.

The V call is TRBV5-1, the J call TRBJ2-2; 12 bases line up with TRBD2. CDR1 is SGHRS and CDR2 is YFSETQ in the germline V gene. CDR3 length equals 16 residues. The trim removed 4 bases at V and 1 base at J, leaving 2 bases unmatched. Written as DNA, the CDR3 is TGCGCCAGCAGCCCACTAGCGGGGGGGAACACCGGGGAGCTGTTTTTT. Encoded protein: CASSPLAGGNTGELFF.

This clone has a single count. The chain carries TRBV5-4 and TRBJ1-5, with D hard to call. Germline CDR1 is SGHNT and CDR2 is YYREEE (reference sequence). This CDR3 is 13 amino acids long. Trimming left V 4 bases short and J 5 bases short, with 10 bases between. The CDR3 spells CASSASSDQPQHF. Written as DNA, the CDR3 is TGTGCCAGCAGCGCTTCATCGGATCAGCCCCAGCATTTT.

This clone appeared a single time. The chain uses TRBV10-3 and TRBJ1-1, with TRBD1 identical over 7 bases. The CDR3 spans 14 residues. V shed 6 bases and J 4 bases; nucleotides not matched to a gene: 8. The V gene's germline CDR1 is ENHRY and CDR2 SYGVKD. The CDR3 sequence: CAIRTGMSFTEAFF. The CDR3 bases are TGTGCCATCAGGACAGGGATGAGTTTCACTGAAGCTTTCTTT.

This chain uses TRBV4-1 with TRBJ2-6, with D hard to call. This CDR3 region has 14 residues. Looked up from germline, CDR1 is MGHRA and CDR2 is YSYEKL. Trimming shortened V by 1 base and J by 2 bases, and 3 bases separated the two germline ends. In DNA, the CDR3 is TGCGCCAGCAGCCAAGTAGCTGGGGCCAACGTCCTGACTTTC. Protein product: CASSQVAGANVLTF.

This clone showed up just a few times. The V gene is TRBV19, the J gene TRBJ2-7; 7 positions match TRBD1. Trimming removed 3 bases from V and 2 bases from J; junction bases left unmatched: 1. The length of the CDR3 is 13 residues. CDR1 is LNHDA, CDR2 SQIVND, per germline (reference sequence). In DNA, the CDR3 is TGTGCCAGTAGTATCCAGGGGGCCTACGAGCAGTACTTC. It yields the protein CASSIQGAYEQYF.

The chain couples TRBV4-1 to TRBJ1-6; 9 bases agree with TRBD1. Trimming removed 3 bases from V and 7 bases from J; junction bases left unmatched: 7. There are 16 residues in the CDR3. Germline CDR1 is MGHRA and CDR2 is YSYEKL. The CDR3 DNA reads as TGCGCCAGCAGCCAGGGACAGGGCCCGATAAATTCACCCCTCCACTTT. This gives the protein CASSQGQGPINSPLHF.

This chain uses TRBV4-1 with TRBJ1-2; 9 bases align to TRBD1. Per germline, CDR1 MGHRA and CDR2 YSYEKL. This CDR3 has 15 amino acids. With V trimmed by 2 bases and J by 4 bases, 5 bases remained unmatched. DNA for the CDR3: TGCGCCAGCAGCCAAAAACAGGGGGCTGGCTATGGCTACACCTTC. Amino acids: CASSQKQGAGYGYTF.

The DNA of the CDR3 is TGTGCCAGCAGTTTGGGCTACAAGAACACTGAAGCTTTCTTT. Protein product: CASSLGYKNTEAFF. This chain links TRBV28 with TRBJ1-1, with unresolved D. V was clipped by 3 bases and J by 1 base, with 9 bases between them. Looked up from germline, CDR1 is MDHEN and CDR2 is SYDVKM. The CDR3 sequence is 14 residues long.

CDR3 DNA: TGCGCCAGCAGCCAAGAAGTCAGGGGATTTCCCTACAATGAGCAGTTCTTC. Translating gives CASSQEVRGFPYNEQFF. This rearrangement joins TRBV4-1 to TRBJ2-1; tentative D call: TRBD1 (6 bases). This CDR3 has 17 amino acids. Per the germline V gene, CDR1 is MGHRA and CDR2 is YSYEKL. V was clipped by 0 bases and J by 2 bases, with 14 bases between them.

V is TRBV6-6 and J is TRBJ1-1; D possibly corresponds to TRBD1 (5 bases). Germline values: CDR1 MNHNY, CDR2 SVGAGI (reference sequence). Trimming stripped 2 bases from V and 6 bases from J, with 13 bases between. The CDR3 runs to 14 residues. In DNA, the CDR3 is TGTGCCAGCAGTTACCTCGACAGAGTGGCTGAAGCTTTCTTT. Amino acids: CASSYLDRVAEAFF.

The chain couples TRBV19 to TRBJ1-3; 7 bases fit TRBD1. Germline assignment: CDR1 LNHDA and CDR2 SQIVND (reference sequence). The CDR3 extends over 16 amino acids. The V and J ends lost 5 bases and 0 bases, in that order; junction bases with no gene match: 7. The CDR3: CASSPRDRLSGNTIYF. DNA for the CDR3: TGTGCCAGTAGTCCGCGGGACAGACTCTCTGGAAACACCATATATTTT. The full variable domain, rest sourced from reference TRBV19 and TRBJ1-3, is DGGITQSPKYLFRKEGQNVTLSCEQNLNHDAMYWYRQDPGQGLRLIYYSQIVNDFQKGDIAEGYSVSREKKESFPLTVTSAQKNPTAFYLCASSPRDRLSGNTIYFGEGSWLTVV.

V usage is TRBV6-5 and J usage is TRBJ1-1, with 7 bases that match TRBD1. V lost 2 bases and J lost 3; bases outside the gene matches: 9. Germline-derived CDR1 and CDR2 are MNHEY and SVGAGI. The CDR3 totals 16 residues. The CDR3 protein is CASSYAQAGGHTEAFF. For the CDR3, the DNA is TGTGCCAGCAGTTACGCCCAAGCAGGGGGTCACACTGAAGCTTTCTTT.

The chain joins TRBV4-1 to TRBJ1-5, with D possibly TRBD1 on 6 matching bases. V was pared by 0 bases and J by 7 bases, with 16 bases between. CDR1 is MGHRA and CDR2 is YSYEKL in the germline V gene. The CDR3 is 16 amino acids. The CDR3 region is CASSQDPVGQGQPQHF. CDR3 nucleotide sequence: TGCGCCAGCAGCCAAGATCCCGTAGGGCAGGGGCAGCCCCAGCATTTT.

The chain employs TRBV7-9 and TRBJ1-1; D possibly corresponds to TRBD1 (5 bases). The CDR3 is 11 amino acids. The germline V and J ends were trimmed by 6 bases and 7 bases, with 9 bases remaining between them. Germline V CDR1 and CDR2: SEHNR, FQNEAQ (reference sequence). The CDR3 DNA sequence: TGTGCCAGCAGGGAGGGGCTTGAAGCTTTCTTT. Translation gives CASREGLEAFF.

This chain connects TRBV27 to TRBJ1-1, with D possibly being TRBD1 (5 bases). CDR3 length: 14 residues. CDR1 and CDR2 (germline): MNHEY, SMNVEV (reference sequence). V gave up 5 bases and J gave up 1 base, with 11 bases separating them. For the CDR3, the DNA is TGTGCCAGCAGTCCCCTTACAGGGAACACTGAAGCTTTCTTT. It is translated as CASSPLTGNTEAFF.

The chain uses TRBV4-1 and TRBJ2-1; D is possibly TRBD2 (6 bases). Trimming took 1 base from V and 1 from J, leaving 14 bases between them. The CDR3 has 17 amino acids. The germline V gene has CDR1 MGHRA and CDR2 YSYEKL. The CDR3 here is CASSQAADYLSYNEQFF. DNA for the CDR3: TGCGCCAGCAGCCAAGCGGCGGACTACCTATCCTACAATGAGCAGTTCTTC.

The chain is built from TRBV5-6 and TRBJ2-5; D is possibly TRBD1 (5 bases). Germline-derived CDR1 and CDR2 are SGHDT and YYEEEE. This CDR3 has 14 residues. Trimming shortened V by 4 bases and J by 5 bases, and 15 bases separated the two germline ends. The CDR3 spells CASSPTQQGETQYF. In DNA, the CDR3 is TGTGCCAGCAGCCCAACACAGCAGGGTGAGACCCAGTACTTC.